A single sample is the source of the 15 T cell receptor beta chains below, sequenced in a study of blood T cell repertoires in COVID-19. TCRdb's copy holds only in-frame clones and misses some; the assay was immunoSEQ multiplex PCR. The sample has a few hundred thousand clones; over 75% are singletons. Sequences were obtained from PBMCs or T cells enriched from blood (not recorded which). These receptor sequences come from a woman in her 50s who had recovered from COVID-19.

This clone has just a few counts. The chain couples TRBV25-1 to TRBJ1-1; 7 nucleotides agree with TRBD1. V shed 0 bases and J 3 bases; nucleotides not matched to a gene: 4. CDR1 is MGHDK and CDR2 is SYGVNS in the germline V gene. The CDR3 length is 15 residues. CDR3 sequence: CASSEYPTGYTEAFF. The CDR3 bases are TGTGCCAGCAGTGAATATCCGACAGGGTACACTGAAGCTTTCTTT.

The rearrangement links TRBV5-1 to TRBJ2-2; perhaps TRBD1 as D (5 bases). CDR1 is SGHRS and CDR2 is YFSETQ in the germline V gene. The germline V and J ends were trimmed by 3 bases and 1 base, with 13 bases remaining between them. The CDR3 has 16 residues. The CDR3 bases are TGCGCCAGCAGCTGGACCTCGCAGGGGAACACCGGGGAGCTGTTTTTT. Its protein is CASSWTSQGNTGELFF.

V usage is TRBV28 and J usage is TRBJ1-5, with 8 bases matching TRBD1. From germline, CDR1 is MDHEN and CDR2 SYDVKM. The CDR3 spans 15 residues. After removal of 4 bases from V and 4 bases from J, the junction contained 6 bases not matched to a gene. CDR3 nucleotide sequence: TGTGCCAGCAGTTCCCATCAGGGGGCGAATCAGCCCCAGCATTTT. It is translated as CASSSHQGANQPQHF.

The chain has TRBV19 and TRBJ1-5, with a weak D call TRBD1 (5 bases). V lost 7 bases to trimming and J lost 5 bases, with 12 bases between them. CDR3 length: 13 residues. Germline CDR1 and CDR2: LNHDA and SQIVND (reference sequence). The CDR3 protein is CASMAGLYQPQHF. The CDR3, as DNA: TGTGCCAGTATGGCAGGGCTATATCAGCCCCAGCATTTT.

The gene calls are TRBV28 and TRBJ1-2; tentatively, D is TRBD1 (5 bases). Per germline, CDR1 MDHEN and CDR2 SYDVKM. The CDR3 runs 13 residues. V lost 7 bases, J lost 8 bases, and 17 bases lay in between. CDR3 in DNA: TGTGCCAGCAACATCGGGACTTTGTACGGCTACACCTTC. Translated: CASNIGTLYGYTF.

The chain has TRBV2 and TRBJ2-1, with D possibly TRBD2 on 6 matching bases. Trimming cost V 4 bases and J 4 bases, with 11 bases left between them. The CDR3 has 14 amino acids. Germline V gene sequence: CDR1 SNHLY, CDR2 FYNNEI. The CDR3 region is CASSASGPYNEQFF. The DNA for the CDR3 is TGTGCCAGCAGTGCAAGCGGGCCTTACAATGAGCAGTTCTTC. Supplemented by reference TRBV2 and TRBJ2-1, the full variable domain reads EPEVTQTPSHQVTQMGQEVILRCVPISNHLYFYWYRQILGQKVEFLVSFYNNEISEKSEIFDDQFSVERPDGSNFTLKIRSTKLEDSAMYFCASSASGPYNEQFFGPGTRLTVL.

The chain links TRBV7-9 to TRBJ1-5, with a possible D match to TRBD1 (5 bases). Germline V gene data show CDR1 as SEHNR and CDR2 as FQNEAQ (reference sequence). Trimming stripped 5 bases from V and 8 bases from J, with 16 bases between. The CDR3 totals 14 residues. The CDR3 sequence is CASSPDSVREPQHF. DNA for the CDR3: TGTGCCAGCAGCCCAGACAGTGTTAGGGAGCCCCAGCATTTT.

The V gene is TRBV11-2, the J gene TRBJ2-6, with D possibly TRBD2 on 7 matching bases. The CDR3 spans 17 residues. The V end was cut by 1 base, the J end by 2 bases, with 12 bases between. CDR1 and CDR2 (germline): SGHAT, FQNNGV. The CDR3 protein is CASSLASGGAGANVLTF. The CDR3 nucleotides are TGTGCCAGCAGCTTAGCTTCGGGGGGCGCTGGGGCCAACGTCCTGACTTTC.

This chain connects TRBV2 to TRBJ1-2, with D possibly TRBD1 on 6 matching bases. This CDR3 contains 14 residues. Deletions cut 5 bases from V and 7 bases from J, with 17 bases between. Germline V lookup: CDR1 SNHLY, CDR2 FYNNEI. The CDR3 here is CASSTVFRGSGYTF. CDR3 coding DNA: TGTGCCAGCAGTACAGTATTTAGGGGGAGTGGCTACACCTTC.

This clone was counted only a few times. The V gene is TRBV11-3, the J gene TRBJ1-1; 7 bases line up with TRBD1. Germline assignment: CDR1 SGHNT and CDR2 YENEEA. The V gene end was trimmed by 6 bases and the J gene end by 1 base; junction bases not matched to a gene: 5. This CDR3 has 14 residues. The CDR3 spells CASSRQGWNTEAFF. CDR3 DNA: TGTGCCAGCAGTAGACAGGGATGGAACACTGAAGCTTTCTTT.

The V gene is TRBV2, the J gene TRBJ1-3; D gene uncertain. Trimming removed 5 bases at V and 2 bases at J, with 4 bases between. CDR1 is SNHLY, CDR2 FYNNEI, per germline. The CDR3 runs 12 residues. CDR3 in DNA: TGTGCCAGCAGTACAGCTGGAAACACCATATATTTT. It codes for CASSTAGNTIYF.

This CDR3 reads CASSSLSGRGADTQYF. As DNA, the CDR3 is TGTGCCAGCAGCTCCCTTAGCGGGAGAGGCGCAGATACGCAGTATTTT. The J gene is TRBJ2-3, the V gene TRBV7-8; 9 bases line up with TRBD2. CDR1 is SGHVS and CDR2 is FQNEAQ in the germline V gene. The CDR3 loop spans 16 amino acids. J lost 4 bases, V lost 4 bases, and 9 bases had no gene match. The full variable domain, rest sourced from reference TRBV7-8 and TRBJ2-3, is GAGVSQSPRYKVAKRGQDVALRCDPISGHVSLFWYQQALGQGPEFLTYFQNEAQLDKSGLPSDRFFAERPEGSVSTLKIQRTQQEDSAVYLCASSSLSGRGADTQYFGPGTRLTVL.

The CDR3 DNA sequence: TGTGCCAGCAGACACCCCCGGGGGGAGAACGACAATGAGCAGTTCTTC. This translates into CASRHPRGENDNEQFF. V and J are TRBV7-8 and TRBJ2-1; 7 bases agree with TRBD2. The CDR3 contains 16 residues. Germline V gene lookup returns CDR1 SGHVS and CDR2 FQNEAQ. The trim removed 6 bases at V and 5 bases at J, leaving 13 bases unmatched.

The chain recombines TRBV28 with TRBJ1-2, with 7 bases that match TRBD1. The CDR3 is 16 residues long. Per germline, CDR1 MDHEN and CDR2 SYDVKM. V lost 4 bases and J lost 8; bases outside the gene matches: 16. CDR3 residues: CASSSWGQKGHAGYTF. DNA of the CDR3: TGTGCCAGCAGTTCATGGGGACAGAAGGGCCATGCCGGCTACACCTTC.

This clone was recorded once. The chain joins TRBV3-1 (or the pseudogene TRBV3-2) to TRBJ1-1; D remains unclear. CDR1 and CDR2 (germline): LGHDT, YNNKEL (reference sequence). Trimming cost V 3 bases and J 1 base, with 9 bases left between them. The CDR3 totals 14 residues. The CDR3 region has the DNA TGTGCCAGCAGCCAGAATGCACAGAACACTGAAGCTTTCTTT. Translating gives CASSQNAQNTEAFF.